The 22 T cell receptor beta chains below come from one sample, sequenced in a study of T cells in tumors after PD-1 blockade. TCRdb's copy holds only in-frame clones and misses some; the assay was immunoSEQ multiplex PCR. The sample lists about 5,800 clones; approximately 70% were seen once. This specimen consisted of tumor tissue, obtained before anti-PD-1 treatment. The source of these receptors is a human donor with basal cell carcinoma.

V usage is TRBV18 and J usage is TRBJ1-2; D is undetermined. Trimming shortened V by 2 bases and J by 2 bases, and 12 bases separated the two germline ends. Germline assignment: CDR1 KGHSH and CDR2 LQKENI. This CDR3 contains 15 residues. This chain's CDR3 is CASSPRPPPNYGYTF. CDR3 nucleotides: TGTGCCAGCTCACCAAGACCACCGCCGAACTATGGCTACACCTTC.

The chain has TRBV19 and TRBJ2-3; 7 nucleotides align to TRBD1. With 8 bases clipped from V and 1 base from J, the junction kept 15 bases outside the gene matches. Germline loops: CDR1 LNHDA, CDR2 SQIVND (reference sequence). The CDR3 is 17 amino acids. The CDR3: CASSTFPRDRGTDTQYF. In DNA, the CDR3 is TGTGCCAGTTCCACATTTCCAAGGGACAGAGGCACAGATACGCAGTATTTT.

The V call is TRBV7-9, the J call TRBJ2-2; 9 bases match TRBD1. The germline V gene has CDR1 SEHNR and CDR2 FQNEAQ (reference sequence). Trimming removed 5 bases from V and 7 bases from J; junction bases left unmatched: 11. This CDR3 is 16 amino acids long. For the CDR3, the DNA is TGTGCCAGCAGCCTAGTGGACAGGGGATCGGTCGGGGAGCTGTTTTTT. This encodes CASSLVDRGSVGELFF.

The chain employs TRBV7-9 and TRBJ2-7; no clear D. This CDR3 has 17 amino acids. V lost 1 base and J lost 5, with 21 bases in between. The germline V gene has CDR1 SEHNR and CDR2 FQNEAQ (reference sequence). Written as DNA, the CDR3 is TGTGCCAGCAGCTTAGTGTCCGGGTCAGGCTCGTCCCACGAGCAGTACTTC. Translated, it gives CASSLVSGSGSSHEQYF.

V gene TRBV6-6 combines with J gene TRBJ2-5; TRBD2 matches at 12 bases. Trimming took 6 bases from V and 2 from J; bases not matched to a gene: 4. Germline lookup yields CDR1 MNHNY and CDR2 SVGAGI (reference sequence). The CDR3 is 15 amino acids. The CDR3 loop reads CASSHLAGGQETQYF. CDR3 nucleotides: TGTGCCAGCAGCCACCTAGCGGGGGGGCAAGAGACCCAGTACTTC.

The V and J genes are TRBV9 and TRBJ1-1; TRBD1 matches 7 bases. From germline, CDR1 is SGDLS and CDR2 YYNGEE. The V and J ends lost 3 bases and 0 bases, in that order; junction bases with no gene match: 11. The CDR3 runs to 17 residues. The CDR3 DNA sequence: TGTGCCAGCAGCGCCGACCCGCCGACAGGGTTGAACACTGAAGCTTTCTTT. As protein: CASSADPPTGLNTEAFF.

This clone has only one observation. The rearrangement links TRBV4-1 to TRBJ2-3, with 7 positions matching TRBD2. The germline V gene has CDR1 MGHRA and CDR2 YSYEKL. The CDR3 covers 15 residues. V was clipped by 1 base and J by 2 bases; unmatched bases: 3. The DNA for the CDR3 is TGCGCCAGCAGCCAAGTGGGGACTACCACAGATACGCAGTATTTT. This sequence encodes CASSQVGTTTDTQYF.

V usage is TRBV14 and J usage is TRBJ2-3; tentative D call: TRBD2 (6 bases). The CDR3 totals 15 residues. V lost 4 bases, J lost 2 bases, and 13 bases lay in between. Germline assignment: CDR1 SGHDN and CDR2 FVKESK. The CDR3 DNA sequence: TGTGCCAGCAGCCTTAGCGGCAAGGTCACAGATACGCAGTATTTT. Its translation: CASSLSGKVTDTQYF.

The chain couples TRBV28 to TRBJ1-2; tentatively, D is TRBD1 (5 bases). CDR1 MDHEN and CDR2 SYDVKM come from the germline V gene. CDR3 length: 15 amino acids. Trimming shortened V by 7 bases and J by 1 base, and 16 bases separated the two germline ends. The CDR3 DNA sequence: TGTGCCAGCACCCAACTGGGGGGGGGTAACTATGGCTACACCTTC. Translated: CASTQLGGGNYGYTF.

This chain uses TRBV15 with TRBJ1-2; D may be TRBD1 (5 bases). The CDR3 extends over 16 amino acids. Germline CDR1 and CDR2: LNHNV and YYDKDF (reference sequence). The V gene lost 0 bases and the J gene lost 0 bases, with 11 bases spanning the gap. CDR3 DNA sequence: TGTGCCACCAGCAGAGATCGGGGCGGAACTAACTATGGCTACACCTTC. Translated, it gives CATSRDRGGTNYGYTF.

V is TRBV20-1 and J is TRBJ1-2, with D maybe TRBD1 (6 bases). Germline loops: CDR1 DFQATT, CDR2 SNEGSKA (reference sequence). The V gene lost 3 bases and the J gene lost 2 bases, with 13 bases spanning the gap. This CDR3 contains 14 residues. In DNA, the CDR3 is TGCAGTGCTAGTCTCCAGGGGAGAAACTATGGCTACACCTTC. This gives the protein CSASLQGRNYGYTF.

By its share, this clone is large. The CDR3 DNA reads TGTGCCAGCAGCCTTCGACTAGCGGGGAGCCAAGAGACCCAGTACTTC. Protein sequence: CASSLRLAGSQETQYF. V is TRBV9 and J is TRBJ2-5; 11 bases are a match to TRBD2. The CDR3 runs 16 residues. Per germline, CDR1 SGDLS and CDR2 YYNGEE. With V trimmed by 4 bases and J by 1 base, 6 bases remained unmatched. Drawing the rest from reference TRBV9 and TRBJ2-5, the complete variable domain is DSGVTQTPKHLITATGQRVTLRCSPRSGDLSVYWYQQSLDQGLQFLIQYYNGEERAKGNILERFSAQQFPDLHSELNLSSLELGDSALYFCASSLRLAGSQETQYFGPGTRLLVL.

The chain recombines TRBV7-2 with TRBJ1-2; D possibly corresponds to TRBD1 (6 bases). Per germline, CDR1 SGHTA and CDR2 FQGNSA. V dropped 0 bases and J dropped 7 bases, with 15 bases sitting between them. This CDR3 is 15 amino acids long. As DNA, the CDR3 is TGTGCCAGCAGCTTAGCGTTGGGGGGGCCCGGTGGCTACACCTTC. Translating it yields CASSLALGGPGGYTF. The whole variable domain, remainder taken from reference TRBV7-2 and TRBJ1-2, is GAGVSQSPSNKVTEKGKDVELRCDPISGHTALYWYRQSLGQGLEFLIYFQGNSAPDKSGLPSDRFSAERTGGSVSTLTIQRTQQEDSAVYLCASSLALGGPGGYTFGSGTRLTVV.

The chain joins TRBV9 to TRBJ2-1; 9 nucleotides agree with TRBD1. The CDR3 spans 15 residues. CDR1 is SGDLS, CDR2 YYNGEE, per germline. J lost 9 bases, V lost 3 bases, and 10 bases had no gene match. The CDR3 DNA follows: TGTGCCAGCAGCGCTCCGGGACAGGGTGTGAGTGAGCAGTTCTTC. Translated: CASSAPGQGVSEQFF. The whole variable domain, remainder taken from reference TRBV9 and TRBJ2-1, is DSGVTQTPKHLITATGQRVTLRCSPRSGDLSVYWYQQSLDQGLQFLIQYYNGEERAKGNILERFSAQQFPDLHSELNLSSLELGDSALYFCASSAPGQGVSEQFFGPGTRLTVL.

The rearrangement links TRBV10-2 to TRBJ1-1, with 8 bases identical to TRBD1. CDR1 is WSHSY, CDR2 SAAADI, per germline. V shed 2 bases, J shed 5 bases, and the junction held 4 bases outside the gene matches. CDR3 length: 14 amino acids. The CDR3 nucleotides are TGCGCCAGCAGTGAGGGACAGGGTTATACTGAAGCTTTCTTT. It translates to CASSEGQGYTEAFF.

J is TRBJ2-1 and V is TRBV19; 7 bases align to TRBD1. The V and J ends lost 6 bases and 0 bases, in that order; junction bases with no gene match: 8. The CDR3 has 16 amino acids. Per germline, CDR1 LNHDA and CDR2 SQIVND (reference sequence). CDR3 sequence (DNA): TGTGCCAGTAGCACACAGGGGATAAGCTCCTACAATGAGCAGTTCTTC. It translates to CASSTQGISSYNEQFF.

About this clone itself: The same CDR3 arises from other DNA sequences in this sample as well. The chain recombines TRBV19 with TRBJ1-6; perhaps TRBD1 as D (5 bases). Germline lookup yields CDR1 LNHDA and CDR2 SQIVND (reference sequence). The CDR3 length is 12 residues. Trimming shortened V by 3 bases and J by 9 bases, and 6 bases separated the two germline ends. CDR3 residues: CASSMGVSPLHF. The CDR3 bases are TGTGCCAGTAGTATGGGGGTTTCACCCCTCCACTTT.

V and J are TRBV2 and TRBJ2-7, with D maybe TRBD2 (7 bases). The CDR3 extends over 11 amino acids. Germline-derived CDR1 and CDR2 are SNHLY and FYNNEI. Trimming cost V 8 bases and J 5 bases, with 10 bases left between them. CDR3 amino acids: CASGGANEQYF. The CDR3 DNA reads TGTGCCAGCGGGGGGGCTAACGAGCAGTACTTC.

The chain is built from TRBV9 and TRBJ2-5, with D tentatively TRBD2 (6 bases). Germline V gives CDR1 SGDLS, CDR2 YYNGEE. This CDR3 has 15 amino acids. V was clipped by 6 bases and J by 3 bases, with 18 bases between them. The DNA for the CDR3 is TGTGCCAGCACCGCTTCGGGGGAACCCAAAGAGACCCAGTACTTC. It is translated as CASTASGEPKETQYF. Complete variable domain (other parts from reference TRBV9 and TRBJ2-5): DSGVTQTPKHLITATGQRVTLRCSPRSGDLSVYWYQQSLDQGLQFLIQYYNGEERAKGNILERFSAQQFPDLHSELNLSSLELGDSALYFCASTASGEPKETQYFGPGTRLLVL.

V usage is TRBV2 and J usage is TRBJ1-2; the D is unclear. V shed 2 bases and J shed 2 bases, with 9 bases lying between them. CDR1 is SNHLY and CDR2 is FYNNEI in the germline V gene. The CDR3 spans 14 residues. The CDR3 spells CASSEQPMNYGYTF. DNA of the CDR3: TGTGCCAGCAGTGAACAGCCAATGAACTATGGCTACACCTTC. The variable domain in full, with the rest retrieved from reference TRBV2 and TRBJ1-2, is EPEVTQTPSHQVTQMGQEVILRCVPISNHLYFYWYRQILGQKVEFLVSFYNNEISEKSEIFDDQFSVERPDGSNFTLKIRSTKLEDSAMYFCASSEQPMNYGYTFGSGTRLTVV.

The chain has TRBV7-9 and TRBJ1-4; the D is unclear. Trimming cost V 1 base and J 8 bases, with 14 bases left between them. Germline V gives CDR1 SEHNR, CDR2 FQNEAQ (reference sequence). The CDR3 runs to 15 residues. CDR3 sequence reads: CASSLVGRSEEKLFF. Here the CDR3 DNA reads TGTGCCAGCAGCTTAGTGGGCAGGTCGGAAGAAAAACTGTTTTTT.

The rearrangement uses TRBV29-1 and TRBJ2-1; 10 bases are shared with TRBD2. Germline CDR1 is SQVTM and CDR2 is ANQGSEA. J was trimmed by 4 bases and V by 4 bases; bases with no gene match: 16. This CDR3 comprises 18 residues. For the CDR3, the DNA is TGCAGCGTTGGATGGACTAGCGGACCACACATCCATTACAATGAGCAGTTCTTC. It is translated as CSVGWTSGPHIHYNEQFF.